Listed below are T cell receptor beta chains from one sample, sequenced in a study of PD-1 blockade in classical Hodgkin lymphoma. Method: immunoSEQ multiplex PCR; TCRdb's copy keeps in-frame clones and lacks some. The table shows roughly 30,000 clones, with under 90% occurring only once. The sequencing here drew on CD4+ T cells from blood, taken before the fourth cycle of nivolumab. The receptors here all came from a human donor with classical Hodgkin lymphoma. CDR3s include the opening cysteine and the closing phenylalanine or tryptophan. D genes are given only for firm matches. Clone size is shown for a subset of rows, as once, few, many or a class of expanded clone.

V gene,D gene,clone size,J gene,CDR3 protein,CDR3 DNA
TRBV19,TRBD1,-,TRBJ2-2,CATSTGQATGELFF,TGTGCCACCTCGACCGGACAGGCTACCGGGGAGCTGTTTTTT
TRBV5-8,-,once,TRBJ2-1,CASSLVAGGPGLKYNEQFF,TGTGCCAGCAGCTTGGTGGCAGGGGGTCCGGGACTAAAGTACAATGAGCAGTTCTTC
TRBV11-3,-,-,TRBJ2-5,CASSLGVADKEETQYF,TGTGCCAGCAGCTTAGGAGTAGCGGACAAAGAAGAGACCCAGTACTTC
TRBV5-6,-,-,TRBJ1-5,CASSLGPTAVHQPQHF,TGTGCCAGCAGCTTGGGGCCTACCGCGGTGCATCAGCCCCAGCATTTT
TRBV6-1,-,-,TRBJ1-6,CASSERGREGSPLHF,TGTGCCAGCAGTGAACGGGGGAGGGAGGGCTCACCCCTCCACTTT
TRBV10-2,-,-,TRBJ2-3,CASRGLGRTQYF,TGCGCCAGCAGGGGTCTAGGGAGGACGCAGTATTTT
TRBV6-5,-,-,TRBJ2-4,CASTPPGALRDIQYF,TGTGCCAGCACCCCCCCTGGGGCCCTTCGGGACATTCAGTACTTC
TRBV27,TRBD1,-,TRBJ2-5,CASSFFSRTGETQYF,TGTGCCAGCAGTTTTTTTTCCAGGACAGGGGAGACCCAGTACTTC
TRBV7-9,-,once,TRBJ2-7,CASSSDRYYEQYF,TGTGCCAGCAGCTCCGACCGATACTACGAGCAGTACTTC
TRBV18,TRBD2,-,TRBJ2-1,CASSLSGGNYNEQFF,TGTGCCAGCTCACTTAGCGGGGGGAACTACAATGAGCAGTTCTTC
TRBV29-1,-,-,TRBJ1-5,CSVGRGPNQPQHF,TGCAGCGTTGGTAGGGGTCCAAATCAGCCCCAGCATTTT
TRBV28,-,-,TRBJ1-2,CASSSGDYYGYTF,TGTGCCAGCAGTTCAGGGGATTACTATGGCTACACCTTC
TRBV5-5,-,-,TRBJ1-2,CASSLDTSGGYTF,TGTGCCAGCAGCTTAGACACATCTGGGGGCTACACCTTC
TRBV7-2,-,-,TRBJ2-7,CASSQRGGPISEQYF,TGTGCCAGCAGCCAGAGGGGGGGGCCCATTTCCGAGCAGTACTTC
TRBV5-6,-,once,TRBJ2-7,CATSPHRFSYEQYF,TGTGCCACGTCACCCCACAGGTTCTCCTACGAGCAGTACTTC
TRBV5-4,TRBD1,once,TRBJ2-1,CASSIDRGSYNEQFF,TGTGCCAGCAGCATTGACAGGGGCTCTTACAATGAGCAGTTCTTC
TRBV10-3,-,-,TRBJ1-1,CAISDWGARNTEAFF,TGTGCCATCAGTGACTGGGGGGCGCGTAACACTGAAGCTTTCTTT
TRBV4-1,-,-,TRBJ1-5,CASSQESRAIQPQHF,TGCGCCAGCAGCCAAGAAAGTAGGGCCATTCAGCCCCAGCATTTT
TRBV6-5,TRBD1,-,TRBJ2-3,CASSVMTGVDTQYF,TGTGCCAGCAGTGTTATGACAGGGGTCGATACGCAGTATTTT
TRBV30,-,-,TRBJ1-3,CAWIHRGGNTIYF,TGTGCCTGGATTCATCGAGGAGGAAACACCATATATTTT
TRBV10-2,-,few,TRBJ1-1,CASRGHRDGTEAFF,TGCGCCAGCAGGGGGCACAGGGATGGCACTGAAGCTTTCTTT
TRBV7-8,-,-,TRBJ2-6,CASRRGWPSGANVLTF,TGTGCCAGCAGAAGAGGGTGGCCCTCTGGGGCCAACGTCCTGACTTTC
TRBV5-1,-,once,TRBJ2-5,CASSFDGGGFETQYF,TGCGCCAGCAGCTTCGACGGGGGAGGTTTCGAGACCCAGTACTTC
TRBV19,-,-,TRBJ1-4,CASSIEVALGVGEKLFF,TGTGCCAGTAGTATAGAAGTCGCTCTCGGAGTAGGCGAAAAACTGTTTTTT
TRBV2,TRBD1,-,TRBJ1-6,CASATGGNSPLHF,TGTGCCAGCGCGACAGGGGGCAATTCACCCCTCCACTTT
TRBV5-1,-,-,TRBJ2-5,CASSLGAVQETQYF,TGCGCCAGCAGCTTGGGTGCAGTACAAGAGACCCAGTACTTC
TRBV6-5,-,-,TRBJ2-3,CASSYSSGGGTDTQYF,TGTGCCAGCAGTTACTCGTCGGGGGGCGGCACAGATACGCAGTATTTT